This T cell receptor beta chain comes out of a study of shared T cell receptors in the human thymus. Germline V gives CDR1 MGHDK, CDR2 SYGVNS. The CDR3 extends over 14 amino acids. With 6 bases clipped from V and 3 bases from J, the junction kept 2 bases outside the gene matches. Profiled with immunoSEQ multiplex PCR; TCRdb holds only in-frame clones, not every one. The data hold some 700,000 clones, with approximately 83% observed a single time. Another study also made use of these data, one on human thymus T cells.

The sample consisted of thymocytes. V gene TRBV25-1 combines with J gene TRBJ1-1; 12 bases are shared with TRBD1. The clonotype was recovered from a girl under three years old with a congenital heart defect. This CDR3 is CASSRDRGHTEAFF. CDR3 coding DNA: TGTGCCAGCAGCAGGGACAGGGGGCACACTGAAGCTTTCTTT.